This TCR beta chain was documented in a study of beta chain features in type 1 diabetes. As for this clone: Antigen unknown.

Study-level findings and limits: The study found that naive, central memory and Treg TCRB repertoires appeared more similar in patients than in healthy donors.

Purities over 95% were achieved in all sorted populations. Since all of the isolated RNA was reverse transcribed, expressed TCRB transcripts were what got sequenced. Sequencing was performed with immunoSEQ multiplex PCR; in TCRdb, only in-frame clones are kept and a portion is missing. Altogether about 450,000 clones are present, about an eighth being singletons, with the ten largest covering about 0.042%. The germline CDR1 and CDR2 sequences are SQVTM and ANQGSEA. V shed 4 bases, J shed 3 bases, and the junction held 11 bases outside the gene matches. This CDR3 comprises 15 residues. The sequenced sample consisted of naive CD4+ T cells from blood. This clonotype was obtained from a woman under 30 in good health. The V call is TRBV29-1, the J call TRBJ1-1, with TRBD1 matching over 7 bases. CDR3 region: CSVGDRVRAYTEAFF. CDR3 in DNA: TGCAGCGTTGGCGACAGGGTTCGGGCCTACACTGAAGCTTTCTTT.